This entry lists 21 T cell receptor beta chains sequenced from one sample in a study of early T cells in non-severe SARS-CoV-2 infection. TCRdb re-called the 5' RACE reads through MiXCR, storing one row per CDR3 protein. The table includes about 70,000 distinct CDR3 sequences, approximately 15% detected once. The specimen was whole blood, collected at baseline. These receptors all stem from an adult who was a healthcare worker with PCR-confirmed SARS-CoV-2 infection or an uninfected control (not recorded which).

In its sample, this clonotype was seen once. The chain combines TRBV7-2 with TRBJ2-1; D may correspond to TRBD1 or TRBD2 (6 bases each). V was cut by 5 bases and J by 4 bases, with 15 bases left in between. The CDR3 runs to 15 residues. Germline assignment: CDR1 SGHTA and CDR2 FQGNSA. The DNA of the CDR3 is TGTGCCAGCAGCCCAATCCGGGGGCATTACAATGAGCAGTTCTTC. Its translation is CASSPIRGHYNEQFF. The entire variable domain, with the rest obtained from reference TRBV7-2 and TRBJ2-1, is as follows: GAGVSQSPSNKVTEKGKDVELRCDPISGHTALYWYRQSLGQGLEFLIYFQGNSAPDKSGLPSDRFSAERTGGSVSTLTIQRTQQEDSAVYLCASSPIRGHYNEQFFGPGTRLTVL.

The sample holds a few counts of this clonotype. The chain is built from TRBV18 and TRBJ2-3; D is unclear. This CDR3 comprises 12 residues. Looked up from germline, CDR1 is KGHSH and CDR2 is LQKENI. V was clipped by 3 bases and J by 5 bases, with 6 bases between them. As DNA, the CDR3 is TGTGCCAGCTCACCTGCCGGAGATACGCAGTATTTT. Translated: CASSPAGDTQYF. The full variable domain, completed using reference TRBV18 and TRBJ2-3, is NAGVMQNPRHLVRRRGQEARLRCSPMKGHSHVYWYRQLPEEGLKFMVYLQKENIIDESGMPKERFSAEFPKEGPSILRIQQVVRGDSAAYFCASSPAGDTQYFGPGTRLTVL.

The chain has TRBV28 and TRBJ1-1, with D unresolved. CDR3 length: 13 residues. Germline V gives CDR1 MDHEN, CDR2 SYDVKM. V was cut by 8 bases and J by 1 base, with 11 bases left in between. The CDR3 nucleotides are TGTGCCAGCGCCCGGACGCAGAACACTGAAGCTTTCTTT. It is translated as CASARTQNTEAFF.

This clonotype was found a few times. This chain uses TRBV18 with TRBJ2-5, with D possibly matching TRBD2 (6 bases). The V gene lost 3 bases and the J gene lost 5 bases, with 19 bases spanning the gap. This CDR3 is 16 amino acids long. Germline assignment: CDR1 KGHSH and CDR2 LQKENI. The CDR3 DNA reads TGTGCCAGCTCACCGGATTTGCCGGGAGAATGGGAGACCCAGTACTTC. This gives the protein CASSPDLPGEWETQYF.

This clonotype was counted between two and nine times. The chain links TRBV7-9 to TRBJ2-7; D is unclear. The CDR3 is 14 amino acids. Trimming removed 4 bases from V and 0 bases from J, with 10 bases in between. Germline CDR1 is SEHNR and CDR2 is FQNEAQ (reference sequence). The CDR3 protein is CASSSTFYSYEQYF. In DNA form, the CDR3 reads TGTGCCAGCAGCTCGACATTCTACTCCTACGAGCAGTACTTC. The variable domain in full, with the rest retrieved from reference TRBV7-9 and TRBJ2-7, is DTGVSQNPRHKITKRGQNVTFRCDPISEHNRLYWYRQTLGQGPEFLTYFQNEAQLEKSRLLSDRFSAERPKGSFSTLEIQRTEQGDSAMYLCASSSTFYSYEQYFGPGTRLTVT.

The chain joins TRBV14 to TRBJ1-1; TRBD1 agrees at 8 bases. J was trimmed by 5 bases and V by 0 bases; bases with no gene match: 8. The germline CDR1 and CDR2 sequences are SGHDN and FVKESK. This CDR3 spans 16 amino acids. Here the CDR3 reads CASSQDLGTGATEAFF. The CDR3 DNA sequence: TGTGCCAGCAGCCAAGATTTAGGGACAGGAGCTACTGAAGCTTTCTTT.

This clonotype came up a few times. CDR3 bases: TGTGCCAGCAGCCCACGGACAGGGGGAGGCAACGAGCAGTACTTC. Translation gives CASSPRTGGGNEQYF. The gene calls are TRBV11-2 and TRBJ2-7; 10 bases are shared with TRBD1. Germline CDR1 and CDR2: SGHAT and FQNNGV. CDR3 size: 15 residues. The J segment lost 5 bases and the V segment lost 5 bases, leaving 9 bases of the junction unmatched.

The CDR3: CSASYRGRKTQYF. The CDR3 coding sequence is TGCAGTGCTAGCTACAGGGGAAGGAAGACCCAGTACTTC. The chain combines TRBV20-1 with TRBJ2-5; 7 bases fit TRBD1. The V segment lost 3 bases and the J segment 6 bases; nucleotides outside the gene matches: 7. Looked up from germline, CDR1 is DFQATT and CDR2 is SNEGSKA (reference sequence). The CDR3 is 13 amino acids.

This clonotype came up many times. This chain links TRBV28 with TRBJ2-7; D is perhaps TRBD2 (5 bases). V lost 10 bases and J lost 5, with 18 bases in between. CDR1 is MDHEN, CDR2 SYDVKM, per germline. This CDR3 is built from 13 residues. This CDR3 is CATCVGAFHEQYF. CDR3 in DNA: TGTGCCACTTGCGTGGGAGCCTTCCACGAGCAGTACTTC. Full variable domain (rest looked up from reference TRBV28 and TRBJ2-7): DVKVTQSSRYLVKRTGEKVFLECVQDMDHENMFWYRQDPGLGLRLIYFSYDVKMKEKGDIPEGYSVSREKKERFSLILESASTNQTSMYLCATCVGAFHEQYFGPGTRLTVT.

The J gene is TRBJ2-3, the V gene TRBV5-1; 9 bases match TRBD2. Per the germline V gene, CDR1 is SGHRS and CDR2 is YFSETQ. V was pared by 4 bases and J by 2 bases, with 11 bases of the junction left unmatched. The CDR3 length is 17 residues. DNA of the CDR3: TGCGCCAGCAGCCCCTATGGGGGGACTAGCCTCACAGATACGCAGTATTTT. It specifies CASSPYGGTSLTDTQYF.

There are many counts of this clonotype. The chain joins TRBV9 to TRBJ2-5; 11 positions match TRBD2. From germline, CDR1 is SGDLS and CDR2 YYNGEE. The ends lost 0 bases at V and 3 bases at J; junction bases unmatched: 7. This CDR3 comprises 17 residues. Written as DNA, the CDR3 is TGTGCCAGCAGCGTAGAAGTGGGTAGCGGGAGGGAAGAGACCCAGTACTTC. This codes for CASSVEVGSGREETQYF. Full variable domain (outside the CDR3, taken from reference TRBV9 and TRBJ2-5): DSGVTQTPKHLITATGQRVTLRCSPRSGDLSVYWYQQSLDQGLQFLIQYYNGEERAKGNILERFSAQQFPDLHSELNLSSLELGDSALYFCASSVEVGSGREETQYFGPGTRLLVL.

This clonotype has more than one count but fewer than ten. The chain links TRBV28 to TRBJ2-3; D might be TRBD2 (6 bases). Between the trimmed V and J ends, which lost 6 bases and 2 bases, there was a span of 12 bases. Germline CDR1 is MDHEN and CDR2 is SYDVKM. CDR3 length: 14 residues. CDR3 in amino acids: CASRERVHTDTQYF. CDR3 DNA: TGTGCCAGCAGGGAGCGGGTCCACACAGATACGCAGTATTTT.

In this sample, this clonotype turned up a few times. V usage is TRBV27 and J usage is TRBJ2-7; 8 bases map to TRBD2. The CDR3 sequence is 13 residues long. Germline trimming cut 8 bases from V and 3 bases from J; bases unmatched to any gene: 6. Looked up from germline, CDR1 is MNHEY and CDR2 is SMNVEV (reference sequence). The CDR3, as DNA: TGTGCCAGCGGACCGGCGGGGGGCTACGAGCAGTACTTC. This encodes CASGPAGGYEQYF.

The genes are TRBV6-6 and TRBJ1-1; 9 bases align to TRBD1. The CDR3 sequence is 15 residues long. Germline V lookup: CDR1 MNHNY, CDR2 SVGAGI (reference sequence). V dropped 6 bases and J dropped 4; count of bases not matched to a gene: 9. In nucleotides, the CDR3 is TGTGCCAGCAGAAACACAGGGGGCCGGGGCACTGAAGCTTTCTTT. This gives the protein CASRNTGGRGTEAFF.

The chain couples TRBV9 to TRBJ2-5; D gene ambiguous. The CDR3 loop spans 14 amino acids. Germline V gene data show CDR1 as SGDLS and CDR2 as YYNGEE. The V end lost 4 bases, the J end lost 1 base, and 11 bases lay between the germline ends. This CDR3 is CASSPSAIQETQYF. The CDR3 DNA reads TGTGCCAGCAGCCCCTCGGCGATCCAAGAGACCCAGTACTTC.

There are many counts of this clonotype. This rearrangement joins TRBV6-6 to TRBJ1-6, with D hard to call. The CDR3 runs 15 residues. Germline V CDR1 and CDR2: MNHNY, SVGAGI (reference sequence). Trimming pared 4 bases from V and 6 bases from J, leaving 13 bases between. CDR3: CASSSEGVGNSPLHF. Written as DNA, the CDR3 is TGTGCCAGCAGTTCGGAGGGTGTGGGTAATTCACCCCTCCACTTT.

Written as DNA, the CDR3 is TGTGCCAGCAGCCCAACTCCCGGGAGCTCTGGGGCCAACGTCCTGACTTTC. Amino acids: CASSPTPGSSGANVLTF. The gene calls are TRBV11-3 and TRBJ2-6, with a weak D call TRBD2 (6 bases). The V gene's germline CDR1 is SGHNT and CDR2 YENEEA. Trimming took off 5 bases at V and 0 bases at J, with 14 bases between the two ends. The CDR3 runs to 17 residues.

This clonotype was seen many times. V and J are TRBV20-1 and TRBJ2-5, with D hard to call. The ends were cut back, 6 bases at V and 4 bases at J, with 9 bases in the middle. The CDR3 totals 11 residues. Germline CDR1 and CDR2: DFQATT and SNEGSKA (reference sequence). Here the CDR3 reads CSATVPETQYF. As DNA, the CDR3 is TGCAGTGCCACCGTCCCAGAGACCCAGTACTTC.

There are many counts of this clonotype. The CDR3 DNA sequence: TGTGCCAGCTCTCGGACGACAGGTCCTTACGAGCAGTACTTC. This gives the protein CASSRTTGPYEQYF. The V call is TRBV18, the J call TRBJ2-7; D possibly corresponds to TRBD1 (6 bases). Trimming took 6 bases from V and 4 from J, leaving 16 bases between them. Germline lookup yields CDR1 KGHSH and CDR2 LQKENI. The CDR3 has 14 amino acids.

Here the CDR3 reads CASSQGLAVYEQYF. The CDR3 DNA is TGTGCCAGTAGTCAGGGACTAGCGGTCTACGAGCAGTACTTC. The V gene is TRBV19, the J gene TRBJ2-7, with 11 bases aligning to TRBD2. With 5 bases clipped from V and 3 bases from J, the junction kept 3 bases outside the gene matches. This CDR3 has 14 residues. Germline V gene lookup returns CDR1 LNHDA and CDR2 SQIVND (reference sequence).

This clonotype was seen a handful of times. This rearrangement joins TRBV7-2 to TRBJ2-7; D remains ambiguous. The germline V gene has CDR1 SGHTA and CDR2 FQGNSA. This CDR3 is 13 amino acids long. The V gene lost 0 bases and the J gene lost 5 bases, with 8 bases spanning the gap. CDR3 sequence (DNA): TGTGCCAGCAGCTTAGCCCCGGGCGACGAGCAGTACTTC. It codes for CASSLAPGDEQYF. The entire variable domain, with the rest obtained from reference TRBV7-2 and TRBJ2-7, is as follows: GAGVSQSPSNKVTEKGKDVELRCDPISGHTALYWYRQSLGQGLEFLIYFQGNSAPDKSGLPSDRFSAERTGGSVSTLTIQRTQQEDSAVYLCASSLAPGDEQYFGPGTRLTVT.